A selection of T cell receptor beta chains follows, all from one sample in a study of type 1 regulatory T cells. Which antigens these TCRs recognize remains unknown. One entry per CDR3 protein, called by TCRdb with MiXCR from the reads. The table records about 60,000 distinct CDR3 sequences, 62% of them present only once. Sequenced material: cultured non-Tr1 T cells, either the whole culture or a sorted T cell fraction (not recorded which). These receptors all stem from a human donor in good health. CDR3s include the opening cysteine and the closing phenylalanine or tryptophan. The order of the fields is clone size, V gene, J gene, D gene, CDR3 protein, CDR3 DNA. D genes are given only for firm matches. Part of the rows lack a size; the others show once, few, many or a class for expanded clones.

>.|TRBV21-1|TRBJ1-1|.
CAIYRRNTEAFF
TGTGCCATCTACAGGAGAAACACTGAAGCTTTCTTT
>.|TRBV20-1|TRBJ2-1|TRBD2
CSARDPTSGMPGEQFF
TGCAGTGCTAGAGATCCGACTAGCGGGATGCCGGGTGAGCAGTTCTTC
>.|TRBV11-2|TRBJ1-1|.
CASSFLMGGWTEAFF
TGTGCCAGCAGCTTCTTAATGGGGGGCTGGACTGAAGCTTTCTTT
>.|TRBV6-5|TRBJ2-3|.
CASSWTTSSTDTQYF
TGTGCCAGCAGCTGGACAACAAGTAGCACAGATACGCAGTATTTT
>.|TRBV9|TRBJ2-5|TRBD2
CASSVNLAGGETQYF
TGTGCCAGCAGCGTCAATCTAGCGGGAGGTGAGACCCAGTACTTC
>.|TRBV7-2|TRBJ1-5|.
CASSEGKGNQPQHF
TGTGCCAGCAGCGAGGGGAAGGGGAATCAGCCCCAGCATTTT
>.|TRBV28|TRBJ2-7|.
CASNPSQGTGAYEQYF
TGTGCCAGCAATCCGTCACAGGGTACCGGCGCTTACGAGCAGTACTTC
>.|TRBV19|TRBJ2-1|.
CASSKWESYNEQFF
TGTGCCAGTAGTAAGTGGGAGTCCTACAATGAGCAGTTCTTC
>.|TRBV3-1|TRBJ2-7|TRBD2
CASSGLAGDEQYF
TGTGCCAGCTCAGGACTAGCGGGGGACGAGCAGTACTTC
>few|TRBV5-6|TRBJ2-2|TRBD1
CASSFWGTVDTGELFF
TGTGCCAGCAGCTTCTGGGGGACAGTAGACACCGGGGAGCTGTTTTTT
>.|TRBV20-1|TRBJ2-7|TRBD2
CSAGTSGSPPYEQYF
TGCAGTGCGGGGACTAGCGGGAGTCCCCCCTACGAGCAGTACTTC
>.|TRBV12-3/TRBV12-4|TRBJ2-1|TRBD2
CASSSGLADNEQFF
TGTGCCAGCAGTTCGGGACTAGCGGACAATGAGCAGTTCTTC
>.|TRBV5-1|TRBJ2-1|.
CASSKDLYNEQFF
TGCGCCAGCAGCAAGGACCTTTACAATGAGCAGTTCTTC
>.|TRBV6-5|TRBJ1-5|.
CASSQNRASNQPQHF
TGTGCCAGCAGTCAAAACAGGGCAAGCAATCAGCCCCAGCATTTT
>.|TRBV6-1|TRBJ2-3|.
CASSEGTYTDTQYF
TGTGCCAGCAGTGAAGGGACCTATACAGATACGCAGTATTTT
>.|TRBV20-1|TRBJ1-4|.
CSAEEGLSNEKLFF
TGCAGTGCGGAAGAGGGTCTCAGTAATGAAAAACTGTTTTTT
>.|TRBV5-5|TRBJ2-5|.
CASRFDQETQYF
TGTGCCAGCCGTTTTGACCAAGAGACCCAGTACTTC
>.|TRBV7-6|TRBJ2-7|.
CASSPIGGQPYYEQYF
TGTGCCAGCAGCCCAATAGGGGGACAACCTTACTACGAGCAGTACTTC
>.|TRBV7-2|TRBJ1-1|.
CASSPQEITEAFF
TGTGCCAGCAGCCCACAGGAGATCACTGAAGCTTTCTTT
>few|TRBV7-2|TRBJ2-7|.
CASSLRVTEQYF
TGTGCCAGCAGCTTACGAGTAACCGAGCAGTACTTC
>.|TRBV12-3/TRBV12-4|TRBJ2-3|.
CASRIQASTDTQYF
TGTGCCAGTAGGATACAGGCCAGCACAGATACGCAGTATTTT
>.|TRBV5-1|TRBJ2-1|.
CASSLGGNEEFF
TGCGCCAGCAGCTTGGGGGGGAATGAGGAGTTCTTC
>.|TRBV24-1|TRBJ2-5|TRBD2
CATSDSGTSVGETQYF
TGTGCCACCAGTGACTCCGGGACTAGCGTTGGAGAGACCCAGTACTTC
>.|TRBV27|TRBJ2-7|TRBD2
CASSPSGTGFYVQYF
TGTGCCAGCAGTCCCAGCGGGACTGGATTCTACGTGCAGTACTTC
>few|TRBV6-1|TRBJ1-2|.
CASSADNYGYTF
TGTGCCAGCAGCGCTGATAACTATGGCTACACCTTC
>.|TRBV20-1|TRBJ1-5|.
CSAIDIMGNQPQHF
TGCAGTGCTATAGATATCATGGGAAATCAGCCCCAGCATTTT
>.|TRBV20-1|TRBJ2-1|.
CSARDFRYNEQFF
TGCAGTGCTAGAGATTTTAGGTACAATGAGCAGTTCTTC
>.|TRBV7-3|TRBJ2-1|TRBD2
CASSSGTSGRANYNEQFF
TGTGCCAGCAGCTCAGGGACTAGCGGGAGGGCGAACTACAATGAGCAGTTCTTC
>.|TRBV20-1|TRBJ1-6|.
CSARGPGLNNSPLHF
TGCAGTGCTAGAGGGCCGGGATTAAATAATTCACCCCTCCACTTT
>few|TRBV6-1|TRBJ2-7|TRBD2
CAISSGGAYEQYF
TGTGCCATTTCTAGCGGAGGAGCCTACGAGCAGTACTTC
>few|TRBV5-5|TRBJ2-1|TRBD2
CASSLWEGQDNEQFF
TGTGCCAGCAGCTTGTGGGAGGGCCAGGACAATGAGCAGTTCTTC
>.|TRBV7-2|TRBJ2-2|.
CASSRQPQGSGGELFF
TGTGCCAGCAGTCGCCAACCCCAGGGAAGTGGCGGGGAGCTGTTTTTT
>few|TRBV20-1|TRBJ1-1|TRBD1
CSARRGQTNTEAFF
TGCAGTGCTAGGAGGGGGCAGACGAACACTGAAGCTTTCTTT
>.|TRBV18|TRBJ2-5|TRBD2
CASSQGLAGGPETQYF
TGTGCCAGCTCTCAAGGACTAGCGGGAGGGCCGGAGACCCAGTACTTC
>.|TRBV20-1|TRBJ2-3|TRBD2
CSIYDTSGKTDTQYF
TGCAGCATATACGATACTAGCGGGAAAACAGATACGCAGTATTTT
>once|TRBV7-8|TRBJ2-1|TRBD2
CASSSVGSGSDEQFF
TGTGCCAGCAGCAGCGTCGGTAGCGGGAGCGATGAGCAGTTCTTC
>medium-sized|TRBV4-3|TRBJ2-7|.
CASSVRRGIYEQYF
TGCGCCAGCAGCGTCAGAAGGGGGATCTACGAGCAGTACTTC
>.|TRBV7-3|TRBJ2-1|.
CASSPTGFHEQFF
TGTGCCAGCAGCCCGACGGGGTTCCATGAGCAGTTCTTC
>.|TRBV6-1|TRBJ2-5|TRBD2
CASRKELAGQETQYF
TGTGCCAGCAGGAAAGAACTAGCGGGGCAAGAGACCCAGTACTTC
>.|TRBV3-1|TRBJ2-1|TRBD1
CASSQAGTGYEQFF
TGTGCCAGCAGCCAGGCCGGGACAGGGTATGAGCAGTTCTTC
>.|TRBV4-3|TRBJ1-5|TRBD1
CASSQAGDRNQPQHF
TGCGCCAGCAGCCAAGCGGGGGACAGGAATCAGCCCCAGCATTTT
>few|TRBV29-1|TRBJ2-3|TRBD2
CSVTTSGRAPDTQYF
TGCAGCGTCACGACTAGCGGGAGGGCCCCAGATACGCAGTATTTT
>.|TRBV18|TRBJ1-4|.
CASSHGRNKNEKLFF
TGTGCCAGCTCACATGGACGAAACAAGAATGAAAAACTGTTTTTT
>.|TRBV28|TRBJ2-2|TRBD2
CTSSLAGVNTGELFF
TGTACCAGCAGTTTGGCGGGGGTGAACACCGGGGAGCTGTTTTTT
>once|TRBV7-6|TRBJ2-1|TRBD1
CASSWEGQGIYNEQFF
TGTGCCAGCAGCTGGGAGGGACAGGGGATTTACAATGAGCAGTTCTTC
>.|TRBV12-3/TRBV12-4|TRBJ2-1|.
CASTSSRSYNEQFF
TGTGCCAGCACAAGTTCCCGCTCCTACAATGAGCAGTTCTTC
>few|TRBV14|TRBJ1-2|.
CASSQDPGTMDGYTF
TGTGCCAGCAGCCAAGACCCAGGGACAATGGATGGCTACACCTTC